This T cell receptor beta chain was sequenced during a study of T cells after yellow fever vaccination. General study points: Repertoires obtained by FACS sorting could include abundant clonotypes that entered as contaminants from the bulk population. A faster peak, day 5 versus 15, was reached by the weaker secondary response. A small share of clonotypes appeared in both CD4 and CD8 compartments.

5'RACE template switching generated TCR cDNA, adding a universal primer site and UMIs. MiXCR, applied by TCRdb to the 5' RACE reads, yields one record per CDR3 protein. The sample contains nearly 550,000 distinct CDR3 sequences, over 15% of which appear only once. The CDR3 extends over 16 amino acids. The ends were cut back, 5 bases at V and 0 bases at J, with 17 bases in the middle. Germline V gene data show CDR1 as DFQATT and CDR2 as SNEGSKA (reference sequence). With respect to this clonotype: Its matching antigen is unknown.

J is TRBJ2-4 and V is TRBV20-1, with a weak D call TRBD1 (5 bases). The sequence was collected from a man aged 25-45 years who received the YFV17D yellow fever vaccine. The source material was PBMCs, sampled 15 days after the yellow fever booster vaccination. CDR3 region: CSAAGWGRLAKNIQYF. CDR3 bases: TGCAGTGCTGCCGGGTGGGGCAGACTAGCCAAAAACATTCAGTACTTC.